The T cell receptor beta chain under discussion was sequenced for a study of T cells in Graves' hyperthyroidism and ophthalmopathy. There are 16 residues in the CDR3. Germline V CDR1 and CDR2: SQVTM, ANQGSEA. V lost 5 bases and J lost 3, with 22 bases in between. Authors of the study amplified TCR beta CDR3 regions from RNA transcripts. First-round RT-PCR targeting the TCR CDR3 was performed with the HTBI primer set. TCRdb fed the multiplex PCR reads into MiXCR, producing one record per CDR3 protein. The sample holds about 640,000 distinct CDR3 sequences, about 14% seen once. This clonotype appeared many times. Exclusion of patients followed from uncontrolled infection, other autoimmune disease, pregnancy or lactation. The authors took PBMCs from 7.5 to 10 ml fresh peripheral blood.

The sample consisted of blood. The V gene is TRBV29-1, the J gene TRBJ2-5, with D perhaps being TRBD1 or TRBD2 (5 bases each). The TCR was taken from a woman aged 50 to 60 with Graves' ophthalmopathy. The CDR3 loop reads CSVLFAFGGLEETQYF. Here the CDR3 DNA reads TGCAGCGTTTTGTTTGCGTTTGGGGGTTTAGAAGAGACCCAGTACTTC.